These 29 T cell receptor beta chains came from one sample sequenced in a study of T cell responses to AZD1222 COVID-19 vaccine (dated by TCRdb to the early 2020s). Libraries were prepared through the immunoSEQ multiplex PCR assay. TCRdb re-hosts the immuneACCESS table, in-frame sequences only. Its copies lack some clones; in the studies checked, an unresolved V gene accounts for under half of them, and the cause for the rest is not known. Counted in this sample were 90,000 to 150,000 clones; 70% to 90% of them appeared once. 2.5% to 3.5% of the sample is held by the ten biggest clonotypes. The time point tag for this specimen amounts to: about 28 days (+/-7) after the second vaccine dose. Sample: peripheral blood, taken 28 days after the second AZD1222 dose. The receptors come from an adult who received the AZD1222 COVID-19 vaccine.

The chain combines TRBV30 with TRBJ1-6; no clear D gene. V was pared by 7 bases and J by 0 bases, with 7 bases between. Germline CDR1 reads GTSNPN; CDR2 reads SVGIG (reference sequence). The CDR3 is 13 amino acids. The CDR3 here is CASKSSYNSPLHF. In nucleotides, the CDR3 is TGTGCCTCTAAGAGCTCCTATAATTCACCCCTCCACTTT.

This CDR3 reads CASSTDNSGNTIYF. The DNA for the CDR3 is TGTGCCAGTAGTACCGACAACTCTGGAAACACCATATATTTT. This chain uses TRBV19 with TRBJ1-3; no definite D call. The length of the CDR3 is 14 residues. Trimming pared 4 bases from V and 0 bases from J, leaving 7 bases between. Germline V lookup: CDR1 LNHDA, CDR2 SQIVND (reference sequence).

The genes are TRBV11-3 and TRBJ2-5; D uncertain. V lost 3 bases to trimming and J lost 3 bases, with 8 bases between them. Germline CDR1 reads SGHNT; CDR2 reads YENEEA. The CDR3 extends over 13 amino acids. The CDR3 reads CASSFEQKETQYF. Here the CDR3 DNA reads TGTGCCAGCAGCTTCGAACAGAAAGAGACCCAGTACTTC.

The chain employs TRBV7-9 and TRBJ1-4; D is undetermined. The germline V gene has CDR1 SEHNR and CDR2 FQNEAQ (reference sequence). The V end lost 5 bases, the J end lost 8 bases, and 12 bases lay between the germline ends. CDR3 length: 13 residues. CDR3 sequence: CASSPGLEEKLFF. The CDR3 DNA reads as TGTGCCAGCAGCCCGGGATTAGAAGAAAAACTGTTTTTT.

The chain joins TRBV28 to TRBJ1-6, with 7 nucleotides matching TRBD1. Germline trimming cut 6 bases from V and 10 bases from J; bases unmatched to any gene: 12. The CDR3 runs 15 residues. Germline V gives CDR1 MDHEN, CDR2 SYDVKM. The CDR3 region is CASRSRDRVGSPLHF. As DNA, the CDR3 is TGTGCCAGCAGATCGAGAGACAGGGTTGGGTCACCCCTCCACTTT.

This chain uses TRBV6-2 or TRBV6-3 with TRBJ1-2; D ambiguous. V was cut by 1 base and J by 5 bases, with 8 bases left in between. From germline, CDR1 is MNHEY and CDR2 SVGEGT. The CDR3 loop spans 13 amino acids. The CDR3 DNA sequence: TGTGCCAGCAGTTACTTCCAGGAGTATGGCTACACCTTC. Protein product: CASSYFQEYGYTF.

The V call is TRBV27, the J call TRBJ2-7; TRBD1 matches 7 bases. CDR1 is MNHEY, CDR2 SMNVEV, per germline (reference sequence). This CDR3 is 14 amino acids long. V was clipped by 5 bases and J by 4 bases; unmatched bases: 8. DNA of the CDR3: TGTGCCAGCAGTCCCCCGGGACAGTTTTACGAGCAGTACTTC. Protein product: CASSPPGQFYEQYF.

This chain uses TRBV3-1 (or the pseudogene TRBV3-2) with TRBJ2-7; D tentatively fits TRBD1 or TRBD2 (5 bases each). Germline V CDR1 and CDR2: LGHDT, YNNKEL (reference sequence). Trimming took 1 base from V and 1 from J, leaving 11 bases between them. The CDR3 length is 15 residues. CDR3 protein: CASSQAWDPSYEQYF. The CDR3 region has the DNA TGTGCCAGCAGCCAAGCCTGGGACCCATCCTACGAGCAGTACTTC.

V usage is TRBV10-3 and J usage is TRBJ1-1, with D possibly matching TRBD1 (5 bases). V lost 11 bases, J lost 4 bases, and 17 bases lay in between. The CDR3 totals 13 residues. Per the germline V gene, CDR1 is ENHRY and CDR2 is SYGVKD. The CDR3 DNA reads TGTGCCTCCGAAAAGGGGAGTGGCACTGAAGCTTTCTTT. It is translated as CASEKGSGTEAFF.

This rearrangement joins TRBV30 to TRBJ1-1; D is unclear. The CDR3 contains 13 residues. V gave up 0 bases and J gave up 4 bases, with 9 bases separating them. Germline lookup yields CDR1 GTSNPN and CDR2 SVGIG (reference sequence). CDR3 nucleotides: TGTGCCTGGAGTGTACACGGGGTCACTGAAGCTTTCTTT. It translates to CAWSVHGVTEAFF.

V and J are TRBV27 and TRBJ2-5; D unresolved. V lost 0 bases to trimming and J lost 7 bases, with 12 bases between them. The CDR3 is 14 amino acids. In germline, CDR1 is MNHEY, CDR2 SMNVEV (reference sequence). The CDR3 region is CASSLSKGIGTQYF. For the CDR3, the DNA is TGTGCCAGCAGTTTATCCAAGGGAATTGGGACCCAGTACTTC.

This chain connects TRBV30 to TRBJ1-2; tentatively, D is TRBD1 (5 bases). The CDR3 sequence is 11 residues long. V was pared by 3 bases and J by 8 bases, with 10 bases between. Germline V gives CDR1 GTSNPN, CDR2 SVGIG (reference sequence). CDR3: CAWSGGSGYTF. The CDR3 DNA reads TGTGCCTGGAGCGGGGGGAGCGGCTACACCTTC.

The V call is TRBV4-1, the J call TRBJ1-1; D is unresolved. The V gene's germline CDR1 is MGHRA and CDR2 YSYEKL. The CDR3 runs 13 residues. V shed 4 bases and J shed 2 bases, with 8 bases lying between them. CDR3 in amino acids: CASSRVVNTEAFF. CDR3 nucleotides: TGCGCCAGCAGCCGCGTGGTTAACACTGAAGCTTTCTTT.

This sequence joins TRBV5-4 and TRBJ2-7; TRBD2 aligns across 9 bases. Germline V gives CDR1 SGHNT, CDR2 YYREEE (reference sequence). With V trimmed by 2 bases and J by 6 bases, 6 bases remained unmatched. This CDR3 contains 14 residues. CDR3 region: CASSLAGGHLEQYF. CDR3 DNA sequence: TGTGCCAGCAGCTTAGCGGGGGGCCACCTCGAGCAGTACTTC.

The chain carries TRBV19 and TRBJ1-5; perhaps TRBD1 as D (5 bases). Trimming shortened V by 6 bases and J by 4 bases, and 16 bases separated the two germline ends. This CDR3 is 15 amino acids long. The germline gives CDR1 LNHDA, CDR2 SQIVND (reference sequence). CDR3 amino acids: CASRPKTEHNQPQHF. CDR3 DNA sequence: TGTGCCAGTAGACCGAAGACAGAACATAATCAGCCCCAGCATTTT.

This chain links TRBV19 with TRBJ1-4; no clear D. The CDR3 has 15 residues. The V end lost 6 bases, the J end lost 5 bases, and 16 bases lay between the germline ends. The germline gives CDR1 LNHDA, CDR2 SQIVND (reference sequence). The CDR3: CASRPGRVNNEKLFF. In DNA, the CDR3 is TGTGCCAGTAGGCCCGGACGGGTGAACAATGAAAAACTGTTTTTT.

This clone turned up a few times. This chain uses TRBV25-1 with TRBJ2-4, with D hard to call. Germline CDR1 and CDR2: MGHDK and SYGVNS. The CDR3 totals 15 residues. The V and J ends lost 1 base and 7 bases respectively, with 14 bases between them. CDR3 residues: CASSEFSGRLNIQYF. Here the CDR3 DNA reads TGTGCCAGCAGTGAATTTTCGGGCAGGCTGAACATTCAGTACTTC.

This chain joins TRBV9 and TRBJ1-3; 8 nucleotides match TRBD1. The CDR3 covers 16 residues. CDR1 and CDR2 from the germline V gene are SGDLS and YYNGEE. Trimming cost V 3 bases and J 2 bases; bases outside gene matches: 7. The CDR3 region has the DNA TGTGCCAGCAGCGCCTCGGACAGGGTACCTGGAAACACCATATATTTT. Protein: CASSASDRVPGNTIYF.

In this sample, this clone turned up once. This chain links TRBV5-1 with TRBJ2-6; maybe TRBD1 (7 bases). The CDR3 covers 16 residues. Germline values: CDR1 SGHRS, CDR2 YFSETQ. The V end was cut by 4 bases, the J end by 2 bases, with 13 bases between. The chain's CDR3 is CASSRQGGAGANVLTF. DNA for the CDR3: TGCGCCAGCAGCCGCCAGGGGGGCGCTGGGGCCAACGTCCTGACTTTC.

The chain has TRBV2 and TRBJ1-1; D is perhaps TRBD1 (6 bases). V dropped 3 bases and J dropped 4 bases, with 9 bases sitting between them. Per germline, CDR1 SNHLY and CDR2 FYNNEI. The CDR3 totals 13 residues. The CDR3 reads CASSDRGVTEAFF. In DNA form, the CDR3 reads TGTGCCAGCAGTGATAGGGGGGTCACTGAAGCTTTCTTT.

The gene calls are TRBV15 and TRBJ2-3, with TRBD1 matching over 7 bases. There are 15 residues in the CDR3. Trimming took 4 bases from V and 3 from J; bases not matched to a gene: 7. CDR1 and CDR2 from the germline V gene are LNHNV and YYDKDF (reference sequence). The CDR3 is CATSIRQGLTDTQYF. CDR3 coding DNA: TGTGCCACCAGCATAAGACAGGGATTAACAGATACGCAGTATTTT.

The rearrangement uses TRBV2 and TRBJ1-1; 7 bases align to TRBD1. Germline CDR1 reads SNHLY; CDR2 reads FYNNEI. The CDR3 loop spans 17 amino acids. Trimming removed 6 bases from V and 3 bases from J; junction bases left unmatched: 16. CDR3: CASSTRGTQVWDTEAFF. CDR3 in DNA: TGTGCCAGCAGCACCAGGGGGACACAGGTGTGGGACACTGAAGCTTTCTTT. The full variable domain, rest sourced from reference TRBV2 and TRBJ1-1, is EPEVTQTPSHQVTQMGQEVILRCVPISNHLYFYWYRQILGQKVEFLVSFYNNEISEKSEIFDDQFSVERPDGSNFTLKIRSTKLEDSAMYFCASSTRGTQVWDTEAFFGQGTRLTVV.

As DNA, the CDR3 is TGTGCCATCAGTGCGGGGACAGGCACAGATACGCAGTATTTT. This gives the protein CAISAGTGTDTQYF. The rearrangement uses TRBV10-3 and TRBJ2-3; 7 nucleotides match TRBD1. Germline loops: CDR1 ENHRY, CDR2 SYGVKD. This CDR3 region has 14 residues. The V segment lost 4 bases and the J segment 1 base; nucleotides outside the gene matches: 2.

The chain carries TRBV7-2 and TRBJ2-1; D is possibly TRBD2 (5 bases). There are 15 residues in the CDR3. Trimming pared 1 base from V and 0 bases from J, leaving 7 bases between. Germline V gene lookup returns CDR1 SGHTA and CDR2 FQGNSA. The CDR3 DNA is TGTGCCAGCAGCTTAGGAGGGCCCTCCTACAATGAGCAGTTCTTC. It codes for CASSLGGPSYNEQFF. Full variable domain (remainder filled in from reference TRBV7-2 and TRBJ2-1): GAGVSQSPSNKVTEKGKDVELRCDPISGHTALYWYRQSLGQGLEFLIYFQGNSAPDKSGLPSDRFSAERTGGSVSTLTIQRTQQEDSAVYLCASSLGGPSYNEQFFGPGTRLTVL.

The chain recombines TRBV11-2 with TRBJ2-3, with unresolved D. In germline, CDR1 is SGHAT, CDR2 FQNNGV. The CDR3 contains 17 residues. Deletions cut 0 bases from V and 2 bases from J, with 15 bases between. The CDR3 is CASSLDHGFPTTDTQYF. The DNA for the CDR3 is TGTGCCAGCAGCTTAGATCACGGCTTCCCAACCACAGATACGCAGTATTTT.

This chain joins TRBV20-1 and TRBJ1-3; D is perhaps TRBD1 (5 bases). There are 15 residues in the CDR3. Per germline, CDR1 DFQATT and CDR2 SNEGSKA (reference sequence). V was clipped by 3 bases and J by 2 bases, with 14 bases between them. The CDR3 region has the DNA TGCAGTGCTAGTGGGGGACGGGGCCCTGGAAACACCATATATTTT. Translating it yields CSASGGRGPGNTIYF.

This chain connects TRBV7-8 to TRBJ1-5; TRBD1 matches at 9 bases. The ends lost 7 bases at V and 3 bases at J; junction bases unmatched: 4. The CDR3 has 14 residues. The germline CDR1 and CDR2 sequences are SGHVS and FQNEAQ. The CDR3 spells CASTRTGVNQPQHF. In nucleotides, the CDR3 is TGTGCCAGCACCCGGACAGGGGTCAATCAGCCCCAGCATTTT.

The genes are TRBV9 and TRBJ2-7, with TRBD2 identical over 11 bases. The junction had 11 bases not matched to a gene; V was cut back by 4 bases and J by 2 bases. CDR3 size: 17 residues. The V gene's germline CDR1 is SGDLS and CDR2 YYNGEE. Written as DNA, the CDR3 is TGTGCCAGCAGCCCAAGTCCCGCTAGCGGGGGGACCTACGAGCAGTACTTC. Translating gives CASSPSPASGGTYEQYF.

The CDR3 region is CASSPQGNNQPQHF. In DNA form, the CDR3 reads TGTGCCAGCTCACCCCAGGGGAACAATCAGCCCCAGCATTTT. The V call is TRBV18, the J call TRBJ1-5; tentatively, D is TRBD1 (6 bases). The CDR3 runs 14 residues. CDR1 is KGHSH, CDR2 LQKENI, per germline. Deletions cut 3 bases from V and 3 bases from J, with 9 bases between.